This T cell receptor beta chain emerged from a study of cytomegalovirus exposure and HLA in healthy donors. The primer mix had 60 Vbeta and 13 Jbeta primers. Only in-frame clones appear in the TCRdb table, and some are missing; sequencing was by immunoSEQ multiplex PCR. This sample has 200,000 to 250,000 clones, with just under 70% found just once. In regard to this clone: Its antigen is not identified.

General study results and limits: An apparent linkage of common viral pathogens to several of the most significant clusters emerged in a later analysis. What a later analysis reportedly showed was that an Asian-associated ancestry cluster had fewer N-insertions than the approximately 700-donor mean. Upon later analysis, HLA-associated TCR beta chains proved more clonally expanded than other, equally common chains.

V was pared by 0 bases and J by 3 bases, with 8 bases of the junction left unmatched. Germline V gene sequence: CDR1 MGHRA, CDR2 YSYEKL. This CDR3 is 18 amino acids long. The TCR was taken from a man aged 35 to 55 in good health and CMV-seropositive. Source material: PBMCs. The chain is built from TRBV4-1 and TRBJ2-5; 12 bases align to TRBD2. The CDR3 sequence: CASSQEILAGGIKETQYF. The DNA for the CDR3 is TGCGCCAGCAGCCAAGAGATTCTAGCGGGGGGGATCAAAGAGACCCAGTACTTC.